This T cell receptor (beta chain) comes out of a study of blood T cell repertoires in COVID-19. Study-wide context: Samples taken during acute and convalescent COVID-19 were collected in the United States, Italy and Spain. From T cells, B-cell-depleted T cells, or PBMCs came the material, which was cDNA or gDNA.

Recruited during active infection, patients (from Seattle) were subsequently followed longitudinally. As handled by the study authors: Amplified reference gene primers provided the basis for estimating nucleated cell counts. TCRdb keeps only in-frame clones here, not all; method: immunoSEQ multiplex PCR. The DNA was the basis for D and trimming; V, J and clone size are from that table. The sample lists some 180,000 clones, 85% occurring once. Germline V gene data show CDR1 as SGHRS and CDR2 as YFSETQ. The V and J ends lost 0 bases and 3 bases respectively, with 9 bases between them. This CDR3 region has 14 residues.

This rearrangement joins TRBV5-1 to TRBJ2-5; D uncertain. This TCR came from an elderly woman with COVID-19, enrolled during active disease. What was sequenced was peripheral blood. CDR3 sequence: CASSLALQEETQYF. In nucleotides, the CDR3 is TGCGCCAGCAGCTTGGCCCTGCAGGAAGAGACCCAGTACTTC.